The clone carrying this T cell receptor beta chain turned up a few times. Its antigen is unidentified. The data stem from a study of early T cells in non-severe SARS-CoV-2 infection. Study overall: Whole-blood bulk RNA, unsorted, was sequenced, and chains were unpaired. Overall study results and limits: Private and CD4 specificities were missed by VDJdb matching, which favored anti-spike CD8 responses.

Tagging with unique molecular identifiers was applied to individual cDNA molecules. TCRdb reprocessed the 5' RACE reads with MiXCR, giving one entry per CDR3 protein. The profile shows more than 65,000 distinct CDR3 sequences, more than 3.5% of them singletons. Trimming at V came to 6 bases and at J to 6 bases, leaving 14 bases not matched to a gene. The CDR3 has 15 amino acids. Per the germline V gene, CDR1 is MDHEN and CDR2 is SYDVKM. This TCR was recovered from an adult who was a healthcare worker with PCR-confirmed SARS-CoV-2 infection or an uninfected control (not recorded which). The donor label of this sample is uncertain. The chain carries TRBV28 and TRBJ2-7; 7 positions match TRBD1. The input for sequencing was whole blood, taken at baseline. The CDR3 protein is CASRGVPLGTVEQYF. The CDR3 nucleotides are TGTGCCAGCAGGGGGGTCCCTCTCGGGACAGTCGAGCAGTACTTC. The full variable domain, in which reference TRBV28 and TRBJ2-7 provide the parts outside the CDR3, is DVKVTQSSRYLVKRTGEKVFLECVQDMDHENMFWYRQDPGLGLRLIYFSYDVKMKEKGDIPEGYSVSREKKERFSLILESASTNQTSMYLCASRGVPLGTVEQYFGPGTRLTVT.